This T cell receptor beta chain was profiled in a study of T cells after yellow fever vaccination. The study's findings and limits: Post-booster reappearance was seen for most primary-vaccination clones (nearly 97% CD4, around 90% CD8).

V was cut by 8 bases and J by 0 bases, with 14 bases left in between. The germline CDR1 and CDR2 sequences are LGHDT and YNNKEL (reference sequence). This CDR3 comprises 15 residues. By 5'RACE template switching, TCR cDNA was produced, with a universal primer site and UMIs added in the process. Via MiXCR, TCRdb re-called the 5' RACE reads, giving one row per CDR3 protein. The sample records some 560,000 distinct CDR3 sequences, about a sixth being singletons. Concerning this clonotype itself: What it binds is not known.

Sequencing was performed on PBMCs, taken 4 to 6 days after the first yellow fever vaccination. The clonotype was recovered from a man younger than 30 who received the YFV17D yellow fever vaccine. The V gene is TRBV3-1, the J gene TRBJ1-3, with D uncertain. The CDR3 protein is CASGESAFSGNTIYF. The CDR3 nucleotides read TGTGCCAGCGGTGAGAGCGCTTTCTCTGGAAACACCATATATTTT.